This T cell receptor (beta chain) was profiled in a study of blood T cell repertoires in COVID-19. Profiling relied on immunoSEQ multiplex PCR, and the TCRdb table lists in-frame clones only, not all of them. This sample has about 80,000 clones, with 70% to 80% found just once. This clone came up a few times. CDR3 size: 14 residues. The junction had 4 bases not matched to a gene; V was cut back by 6 bases and J by 4 bases. The V gene's germline CDR1 is SNHLY and CDR2 FYNNEI. This sequence originates from a man between 65 and 85 years old with active or convalescent COVID-19. The sequenced material came from peripheral blood. This rearrangement joins TRBV2 to TRBJ2-3; 10 bases agree with TRBD2. Here the CDR3 DNA reads TGTGCCAGCAGGAGACTAGCGGGCCCAGATACGCAGTATTTT. This encodes CASRRLAGPDTQYF.